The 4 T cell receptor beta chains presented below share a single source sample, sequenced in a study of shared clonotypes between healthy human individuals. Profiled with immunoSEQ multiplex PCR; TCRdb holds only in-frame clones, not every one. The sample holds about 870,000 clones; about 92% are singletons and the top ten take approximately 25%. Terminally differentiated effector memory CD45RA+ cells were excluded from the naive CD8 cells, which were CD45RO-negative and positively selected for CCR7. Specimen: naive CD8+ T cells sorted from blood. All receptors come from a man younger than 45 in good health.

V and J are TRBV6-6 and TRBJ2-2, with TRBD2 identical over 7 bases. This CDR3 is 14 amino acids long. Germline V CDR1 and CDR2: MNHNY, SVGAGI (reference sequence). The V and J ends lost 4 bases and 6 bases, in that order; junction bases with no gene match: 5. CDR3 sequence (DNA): TGTGCCAGCAGTTCACTTGGGGGGGCCGGGGAGCTGTTTTTT. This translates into CASSSLGGAGELFF.

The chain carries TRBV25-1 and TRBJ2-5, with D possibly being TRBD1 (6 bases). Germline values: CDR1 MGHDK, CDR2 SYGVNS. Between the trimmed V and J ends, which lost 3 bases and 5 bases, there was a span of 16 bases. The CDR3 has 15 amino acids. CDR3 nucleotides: TGTGCCAGCAGTGACCCGGACAGATCGGGGGAGACCCAGTACTTC. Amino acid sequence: CASSDPDRSGETQYF.

CDR3 nucleotide sequence: TGCAGCGTTGAAGGGACAGTAGTCGCTAACTATGGCTACACCTTC. It yields the protein CSVEGTVVANYGYTF. The chain recombines TRBV29-1 with TRBJ1-2; D is possibly TRBD1 (6 bases). From germline, CDR1 is SQVTM and CDR2 ANQGSEA. The CDR3 is 15 amino acids. Trimming removed 1 base from V and 0 bases from J, with 12 bases in between.

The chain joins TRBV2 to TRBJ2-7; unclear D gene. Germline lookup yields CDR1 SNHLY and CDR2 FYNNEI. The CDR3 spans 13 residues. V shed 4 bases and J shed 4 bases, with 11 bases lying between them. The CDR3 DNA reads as TGTGCCAGCAGTGGTCGAAGGGTATACGAGCAGTACTTC. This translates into CASSGRRVYEQYF.